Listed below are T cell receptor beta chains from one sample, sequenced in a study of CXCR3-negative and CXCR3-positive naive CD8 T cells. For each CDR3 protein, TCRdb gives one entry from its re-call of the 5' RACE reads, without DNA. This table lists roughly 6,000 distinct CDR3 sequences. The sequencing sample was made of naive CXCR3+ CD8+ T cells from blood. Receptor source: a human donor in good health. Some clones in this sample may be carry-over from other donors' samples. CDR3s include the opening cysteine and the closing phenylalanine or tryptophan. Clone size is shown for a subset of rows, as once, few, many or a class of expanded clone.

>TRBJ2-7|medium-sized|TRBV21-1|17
CASSKNLPGQGPHEQYF
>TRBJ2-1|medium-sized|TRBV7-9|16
CASSHPGASGANEQFF
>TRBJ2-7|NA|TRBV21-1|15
CATNTYSTDPYEQYF
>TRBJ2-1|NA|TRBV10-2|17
CASSGPLAGGSYNEQFF
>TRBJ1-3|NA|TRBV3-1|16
CASSQDPGDSGNTIYF
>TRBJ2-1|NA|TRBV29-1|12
CSGEQGENEQFF
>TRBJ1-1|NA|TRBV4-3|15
CASSQEQGMNTEAFF
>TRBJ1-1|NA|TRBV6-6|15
CASSYSSGLNTEAFF
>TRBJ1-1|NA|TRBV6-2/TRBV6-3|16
CASSYSIRGRNTEAFF
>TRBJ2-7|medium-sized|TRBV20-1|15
CSASKRTGGEYEQYF
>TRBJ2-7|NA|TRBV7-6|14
CASSLVGEIGEQYF
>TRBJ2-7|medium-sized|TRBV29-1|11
CSVERGYEQYF
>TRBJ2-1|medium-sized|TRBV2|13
CASTGDSYNEQFF
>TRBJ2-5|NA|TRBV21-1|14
CASSKVPPRETQYF
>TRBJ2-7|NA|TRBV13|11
CASSFNYEQYF
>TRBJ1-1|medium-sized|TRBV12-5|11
CASGLVTEAFF
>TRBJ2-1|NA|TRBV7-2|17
CASSSPSGVPDYNEQFF
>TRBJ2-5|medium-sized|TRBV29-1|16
CSVAGVLAGAVETQYF
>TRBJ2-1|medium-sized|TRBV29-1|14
CSAGGARRYNEQFF
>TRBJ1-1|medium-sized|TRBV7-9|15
CASSSSFQGTTEAFF
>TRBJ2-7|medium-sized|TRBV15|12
CATMGGTTGQYF
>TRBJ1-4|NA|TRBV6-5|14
CASSYYSADEKLFF
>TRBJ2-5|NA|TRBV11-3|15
CASSHPVNAEDTQYF
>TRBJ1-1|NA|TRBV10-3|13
CAISWDRNTEAFF
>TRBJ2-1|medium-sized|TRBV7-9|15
CASSPSGSSYNEQFF
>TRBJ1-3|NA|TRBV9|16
CASSGSFGTGGNTIYF
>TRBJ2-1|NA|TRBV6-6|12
CASSYKGDEQFF
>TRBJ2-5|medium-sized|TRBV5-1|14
CASNPGDGGETQYF
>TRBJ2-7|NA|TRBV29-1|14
CSVEEADRGNEQYF
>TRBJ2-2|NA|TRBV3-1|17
CASSQAWTGWNTGELFF
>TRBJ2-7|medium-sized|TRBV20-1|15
CSAPAPAGGAYEQYF
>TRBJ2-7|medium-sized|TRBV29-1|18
CRGWVTSGNFTFRDEQYF
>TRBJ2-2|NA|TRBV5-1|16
CASSSLGTGGTGELFF
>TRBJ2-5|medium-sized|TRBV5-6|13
CASSPGGVGTQYF
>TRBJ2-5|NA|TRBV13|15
CASSSRGSGQETQYF
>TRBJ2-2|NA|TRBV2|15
CASISGGTNTGELFF
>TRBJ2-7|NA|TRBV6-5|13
CASSEAHRYEQYF
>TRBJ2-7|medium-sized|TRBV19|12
CASSTLMGEQYF
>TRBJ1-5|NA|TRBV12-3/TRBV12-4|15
CASKFYGDSNQPQHF
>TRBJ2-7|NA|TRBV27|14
CASSFGTSGYEQYF
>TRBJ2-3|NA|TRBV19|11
CASSISDTQYF
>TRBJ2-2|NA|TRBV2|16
CASSPDRGSSTGELFF
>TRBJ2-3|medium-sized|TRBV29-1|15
CSVYGTPGGTDTQYF
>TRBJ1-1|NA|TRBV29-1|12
CSAEGAGTEAFF
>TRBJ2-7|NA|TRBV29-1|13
CSVGLASHYEQYF
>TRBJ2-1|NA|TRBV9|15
CASSGGLAGSDEQFF
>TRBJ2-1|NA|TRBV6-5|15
CASSYGAGAYNEQFF
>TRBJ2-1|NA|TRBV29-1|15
CSVAGNRDQGNEQFF
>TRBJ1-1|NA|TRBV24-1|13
CATSEGAYTEAFF
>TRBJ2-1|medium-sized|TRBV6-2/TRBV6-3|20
CASTLDPLAGGLRGYNEQFF
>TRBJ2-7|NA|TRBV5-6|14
CASSNGHDSYEQYF